This TCR beta chain was obtained from a study of blood T cell repertoires in COVID-19. Background on the study: From the United States, Italy and Spain came samples of acute and convalescent COVID-19. Sample material is recorded as cDNA or gDNA derived from T cells, B-cell-depleted T cells, or PBMCs.

Germline V gene lookup returns CDR1 GTSNPN and CDR2 SVGIG (reference sequence). This CDR3 is built from 16 residues. V lost 2 bases to trimming and J lost 1 base, with 15 bases between them. Seattle cases were enrolled at active infection and followed longitudinally. In the original processing: Amplification of reference gene primers provided the estimated nucleated cell counts. The protocol was immunoSEQ multiplex PCR, while the TCRdb copy is restricted to in-frame clones and leaves out a portion. V and J calls and clone size are given by that table; D and trimming were obtained from the DNA. Of 250,000 to 400,000 clones in the sample, 85% to 90% were seen once. The table lists this clone with a few counts.

The chain employs TRBV30 and TRBJ1-5; perhaps TRBD1 as D (6 bases). Sequencing used peripheral blood. The origin of this receptor is a woman under 40 with COVID-19, enrolled during active disease. CDR3 residues: CAWSPWDKSSNQPQHF. The CDR3 DNA follows: TGTGCCTGGAGTCCCTGGGACAAGTCGAGCAATCAGCCCCAGCATTTT.